This is a list of T cell receptor beta chains from one sample in a study of shared clonotypes between healthy human individuals. TCRdb keeps only in-frame clones here, not all; method: immunoSEQ multiplex PCR. The sample gives a few hundred thousand clones, around 80% of which show up once; around 13% is in the top ten. The sample comprised PBMCs. Source of these receptors: a woman aged 35 to 49 in good health. Some clones in this sample may be carry-over from other donors' samples. Both conserved end residues are trimmed from each CDR3.

cdr3_length j_call v_call cdr3_aa
13 . TRBV30 AWSVRLGSSYEQY
16 TRBJ1-5 TRBV19 ASSIGRQGQISNQPQH
16 TRBJ1-4 TRBV27 ASSYSMGPKSRRGKLF
14 TRBJ1-1 TRBV18 ASSPDGLEMNTEAF
12 TRBJ2-7 TRBV30 AWNPGLAGDEQY
12 TRBJ2-7 TRBV2 ASVLGQGVHEQY
13 TRBJ2-5 TRBV28 ASSGTGDLQETQY
15 TRBJ2-6 TRBV7-3 ASSSGQVRSGANVLT
13 TRBJ1-5 TRBV30 AWSVATFGNQPQH
13 TRBJ2-1 TRBV2 ASRPGQGRWNEQF
12 TRBJ2-7 TRBV30 ASRQSHLSYEQY
12 TRBJ1-1 TRBV19 ASSRTGGGTEAF
11 TRBJ2-3 TRBV6-4 ASSYSETDTQY
12 TRBJ1-1 TRBV5-1 ASSQTAMNTEAF
13 TRBJ1-2 TRBV5-4 ASSLAGQPNYGYT
11 TRBJ2-5 TRBV19 ASSWGTIETQY
11 TRBJ1-3 TRBV2 ASSGTDGNTIY
11 TRBJ2-3 TRBV9 ASSQTATDTQY
11 TRBJ2-7 TRBV5-4 ASSSRQDYEQY
14 TRBJ2-5 TRBV2 ASTQRDSGGLETQY
11 TRBJ1-2 TRBV2 ASREDYNYGYT
10 TRBJ1-5 TRBV6-6 ASSSGGGPQH